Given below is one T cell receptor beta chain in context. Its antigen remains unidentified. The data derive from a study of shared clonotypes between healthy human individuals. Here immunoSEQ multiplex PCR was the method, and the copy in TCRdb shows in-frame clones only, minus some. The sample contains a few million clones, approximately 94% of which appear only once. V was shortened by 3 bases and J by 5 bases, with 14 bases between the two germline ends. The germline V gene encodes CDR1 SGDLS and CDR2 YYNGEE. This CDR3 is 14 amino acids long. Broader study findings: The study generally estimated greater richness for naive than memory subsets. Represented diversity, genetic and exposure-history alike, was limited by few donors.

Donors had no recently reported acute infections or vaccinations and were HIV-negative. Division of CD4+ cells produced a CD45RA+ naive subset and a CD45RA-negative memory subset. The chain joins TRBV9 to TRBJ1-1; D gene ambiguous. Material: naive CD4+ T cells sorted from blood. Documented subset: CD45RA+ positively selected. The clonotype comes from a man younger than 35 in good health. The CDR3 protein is CASSAEGGWTEAFF. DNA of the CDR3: TGTGCCAGCAGCGCCGAGGGAGGGTGGACTGAAGCTTTCTTT.